The 24 T cell receptor beta chains listed next were all sequenced from one sample in a study of T-cell reconstitution after alpha-beta-depleted transplantation in children. It was with unique molecular identifiers that the TCRbeta library was prepared. MiXCR, run by TCRdb on the PCR reads, gives a single entry per CDR3 protein. The sample yields 700,000 to 950,000 distinct CDR3 sequences, 16% seen once. This specimen consisted of PBMCs, mostly from graft donor cells, obtained 360 days after TCRalphabeta/CD19-depleted stem cell transplant. These TCRs come from a male patient younger than 18 who had a stem cell transplant for acute lymphoblastic leukemia, so the T cells may come from the graft donor.

The chain uses TRBV5-1 and TRBJ2-5; possible D gene TRBD2, 6 bases. CDR1 and CDR2 (germline): SGHRS, YFSETQ. The germline V and J ends were trimmed by 5 bases and 2 bases, with 16 bases remaining between them. The CDR3 has 15 amino acids. The CDR3 sequence is CASRSNLLAQETQYF. The CDR3 nucleotides are TGCGCCAGCAGGTCAAACCTCCTAGCGCAAGAGACCCAGTACTTC. The complete variable domain, with remaining parts taken from reference TRBV5-1 and TRBJ2-5, reads KAGVTQTPRYLIKTRGQQVTLSCSPISGHRSVSWYQQTPGQGLQFLFEYFSETQRNKGNFPGRFSGRQFSNSRSEMNVSTLELGDSALYLCASRSNLLAQETQYFGPGTRLLVL.

A few counts support this clonotype. The rearrangement links TRBV5-1 to TRBJ2-7, with 7 bases lining up with TRBD2. J was trimmed by 6 bases and V by 6 bases; bases with no gene match: 15. The CDR3 spans 15 residues. Germline CDR1 is SGHRS and CDR2 is YFSETQ. CDR3 nucleotides: TGCGCCAGCACCCAAGAGGGAGGGCCGGGGCGCGAGCAGTACTTC. It is translated as CASTQEGGPGREQYF.

This clonotype was detected many times. V usage is TRBV4-1 and J usage is TRBJ2-3; 12 nucleotides align to TRBD1. V lost 0 bases to trimming and J lost 5 bases; unmatched junction nucleotides: 12. CDR1 is MGHRA and CDR2 is YSYEKL in the germline V gene. The CDR3 totals 19 residues. The CDR3 spells CASSQDPVPGQGAGDTQYF. The CDR3 nucleotides read TGCGCCAGCAGCCAAGATCCGGTTCCGGGACAGGGGGCGGGAGATACGCAGTATTTT.

The CDR3 reads CASSIKQGAVYEQYF. The DNA for the CDR3 is TGTGCCAGTAGTATAAAGCAGGGGGCGGTCTACGAGCAGTACTTC. This chain uses TRBV19 with TRBJ2-7; 8 bases align to TRBD1. V lost 2 bases, J lost 3 bases, and 6 bases stayed unmatched. CDR1 LNHDA and CDR2 SQIVND come from the germline V gene (reference sequence). This CDR3 has 15 amino acids.

This clonotype was observed a handful of times. This chain connects TRBV20-1 to TRBJ2-7; D not certain. This CDR3 is 13 amino acids long. Trimming cost V 3 bases and J 2 bases, with 11 bases left between them. CDR1 and CDR2 (germline): DFQATT, SNEGSKA (reference sequence). CDR3 loop: CSASRDHPYEQYF. CDR3 nucleotides: TGCAGTGCTAGCCGAGACCATCCCTACGAGCAGTACTTC.

The chain uses TRBV7-3 and TRBJ2-1, with D possibly matching TRBD1 (6 bases). The CDR3 spans 16 residues. Germline CDR1 reads SGHTA; CDR2 reads FQGTGA. The V and J ends lost 1 base and 4 bases respectively, with 14 bases between them. This CDR3 reads CASSLMSGAPYNEQFF. CDR3 DNA: TGTGCCAGCAGCTTAATGTCAGGGGCCCCATACAATGAGCAGTTCTTC.

This clonotype was recorded at least ten times. The chain employs TRBV7-9 and TRBJ1-5, with D unresolved. Trimming left V 4 bases short and J 6 bases short, with 13 bases between. The CDR3 is 14 residues long. The germline V gene encodes CDR1 SEHNR and CDR2 FQNEAQ (reference sequence). The CDR3 nucleotides are TGTGCCAGCAGCTCGCCTGTTTCGGGTCAGCCCCAGCATTTT. This gives the protein CASSSPVSGQPQHF. The full variable domain, its missing parts supplied by reference TRBV7-9 and TRBJ1-5, is DTGVSQNPRHKITKRGQNVTFRCDPISEHNRLYWYRQTLGQGPEFLTYFQNEAQLEKSRLLSDRFSAERPKGSFSTLEIQRTEQGDSAMYLCASSSPVSGQPQHFGDGTRLSIL.

In this sample, this clonotype turned up a few times. This chain links TRBV7-9 with TRBJ2-3, with 7 bases matching TRBD2. V shed 5 bases, J shed 0 bases, and the junction held 5 bases outside the gene matches. This CDR3 is 15 amino acids long. Germline V gene data show CDR1 as SEHNR and CDR2 as FQNEAQ (reference sequence). CDR3 nucleotides: TGTGCCAGCAGCCGTCGGGACTACAGCACAGATACGCAGTATTTT. Translation gives CASSRRDYSTDTQYF.

This clonotype occurred a few times. The rearrangement uses TRBV20-1 and TRBJ2-1, with 7 bases identical to TRBD2. Germline-derived CDR1 and CDR2 are DFQATT and SNEGSKA (reference sequence). V was pared by 8 bases and J by 7 bases, with 5 bases of the junction left unmatched. The CDR3 covers 11 residues. CDR3 bases: TGCAGTCCCCAGGGAGGGAATGAGCAGTTCTTC. Protein sequence: CSPQGGNEQFF.

This clonotype was recorded many times. The chain is built from TRBV5-5 and TRBJ2-4; 7 bases fit TRBD1. This CDR3 has 18 residues. The junction had 14 bases not matched to a gene; V was cut back by 5 bases and J by 0 bases. Per the germline V gene, CDR1 is SGHKS and CDR2 is YYEKEE (reference sequence). CDR3 residues: CASSHSKRGQLAKNIQYF. DNA of the CDR3: TGTGCCAGCAGTCACTCTAAAAGGGGGCAGCTAGCCAAAAACATTCAGTACTTC.

CDR3 sequence (DNA): TGTGCCAGCAGCTTGGACCGGGACAGAGGTCCCACTGAAGCTTTCTTT. This encodes CASSLDRDRGPTEAFF. The chain is built from TRBV7-6 and TRBJ1-1, with 7 bases identical to TRBD1. Germline lookup yields CDR1 SGHVS and CDR2 FNYEAQ. With 3 bases clipped from V and 4 bases from J, the junction kept 11 bases outside the gene matches. This CDR3 region has 16 residues.

For this clonotype: This may be a read error, as it is one base from a much larger clone. This chain links TRBV12-3 or TRBV12-4 with TRBJ1-1; D gene uncertain. The V end was cut by 0 bases, the J end by 4 bases, with 12 bases between. This CDR3 contains 15 residues. The CDR3 here is CASSLARREGTEAFF. CDR3 DNA sequence: TGTGCCAGCAGTTTAGCGAGGAGGGAGGGCACTGAAGCTTTCTTT.

This clonotype came up a few times. The V gene is TRBV12-3 or TRBV12-4, the J gene TRBJ1-2; 9 nucleotides line up with TRBD1. The CDR3 spans 14 residues. Losses at the gene ends were 2 bases for V and 5 bases for J; bases not matched to a gene: 3. The CDR3 loop is CASSLRDRVYGYTF. The CDR3 nucleotides are TGTGCCAGCAGTTTACGGGACAGGGTTTATGGCTACACCTTC.

V is TRBV7-9 and J is TRBJ2-3; D remains ambiguous. Germline CDR1 and CDR2: SEHNR and FQNEAQ (reference sequence). CDR3 length equals 15 residues. With 1 base removed from V and 4 bases from J, the gap between germline ends came to 12 bases. The CDR3 loop is CASSLGVVGADTQYF. The CDR3 nucleotides read TGTGCCAGCAGCTTAGGGGTAGTAGGCGCAGATACGCAGTATTTT.

The CDR3 DNA reads TGCGCCAGCAGCCAATTAGGACTCCCCACTGAGACCCAGTACTTC. Encoded protein: CASSQLGLPTETQYF. The chain uses TRBV4-1 and TRBJ2-5; possibly TRBD2 for D (5 bases). This CDR3 region has 15 residues. Trimming took 2 bases from V and 5 from J, leaving 15 bases between them. The V gene's germline CDR1 is MGHRA and CDR2 YSYEKL.

The chain uses TRBV20-1 and TRBJ1-6, with D possibly TRBD1 on 5 matching bases. There are 16 residues in the CDR3. Germline-derived CDR1 and CDR2 are DFQATT and SNEGSKA (reference sequence). V was pared by 1 base and J by 5 bases, with 15 bases between. CDR3 amino acids: CSARVEGRGDNSPLHF. The CDR3 DNA follows: TGCAGTGCTAGAGTCGAGGGTCGAGGGGATAATTCACCCCTCCACTTT.

This chain's CDR3 is CASSLLGDPYEQYF. The CDR3 bases are TGCGCCAGCAGCCTCCTAGGAGATCCCTACGAGCAGTACTTC. The V gene is TRBV4-1, the J gene TRBJ2-7; D is ambiguous. Germline CDR1 MGHRA, CDR2 YSYEKL. Trimming took off 4 bases at V and 2 bases at J, with 12 bases between the two ends. This CDR3 is 14 amino acids long.

This clonotype was observed a handful of times. The gene calls are TRBV5-1 and TRBJ2-1, with 7 bases aligning to TRBD2. CDR1 and CDR2 (germline): SGHRS, YFSETQ. The CDR3 is made up of 15 amino acids. J was trimmed by 6 bases and V by 4 bases; bases with no gene match: 10. Here the CDR3 reads CASSQDYPGGNEQFF. DNA of the CDR3: TGCGCCAGCAGCCAGGACTACCCGGGGGGCAATGAGCAGTTCTTC.

The chain is built from TRBV7-9 and TRBJ2-5; D is tentatively TRBD1 or TRBD2 (6 bases each). The CDR3 covers 15 residues. Germline-derived CDR1 and CDR2 are SEHNR and FQNEAQ (reference sequence). V lost 4 bases and J lost 5, with 17 bases in between. DNA for the CDR3: TGTGCCAGCAGCTGGGAGGACAGTTGGTATGAGACCCAGTACTTC. This sequence encodes CASSWEDSWYETQYF.

This clonotype was detected only a few times. CDR3 amino acids: CASSLKGGTGANVLTF. CDR3 nucleotide sequence: TGTGCCAGCAGCTTAAAGGGGGGCACTGGGGCCAACGTCCTGACTTTC. The chain employs TRBV7-3 and TRBJ2-6, with D perhaps given as TRBD1 or TRBD2 (6 bases each). The germline CDR1 and CDR2 sequences are SGHTA and FQGTGA. The CDR3 runs to 16 residues. V was clipped by 1 base and J by 2 bases, with 9 bases between them.

The chain combines TRBV6-2 or TRBV6-3 with TRBJ2-7; D is uncertain. The germline V gene has CDR1 MNHEY and CDR2 SVGEGT. Between the trimmed V and J ends, which lost 0 bases and 2 bases, there was a span of 8 bases. The CDR3 totals 14 residues. DNA for the CDR3: TGTGCCAGCAGTTACTCGAGCTTGACCTACGAGCAGTACTTC. Translated: CASSYSSLTYEQYF.

This clonotype was seen a handful of times. J is TRBJ1-5 and V is TRBV12-3 or TRBV12-4; weak D call: TRBD1 (6 bases). This CDR3 comprises 14 residues. V was cut by 5 bases and J by 3 bases, with 11 bases left in between. The CDR3 is CASSATGANQPQHF. Written as DNA, the CDR3 is TGTGCCAGCAGTGCGACAGGCGCCAATCAGCCCCAGCATTTT.

This clonotype was detected ten times or more. The genes are TRBV11-1 and TRBJ2-5; possibly TRBD1 for D (5 bases). Germline V gene sequence: CDR1 SGHAT, CDR2 FQDESV (reference sequence). This CDR3 region has 16 residues. Trimming removed 2 bases at V and 0 bases at J, with 13 bases between. As DNA, the CDR3 is TGTGCCAGCAGCTTATTAAGGGGATCTTACCAAGAGACCCAGTACTTC. This sequence encodes CASSLLRGSYQETQYF.

The V gene is TRBV20-1, the J gene TRBJ1-2; TRBD1 matches at 8 bases. The CDR3 spans 13 residues. The germline V gene has CDR1 DFQATT and CDR2 SNEGSKA (reference sequence). V lost 4 bases to trimming and J lost 9 bases; unmatched junction nucleotides: 10. The chain's CDR3 is CSATRQGSVSYTF. CDR3 coding DNA: TGCAGTGCTACCCGACAGGGGTCAGTCAGCTACACCTTC.